This T cell receptor beta chain comes out of a study of shared clonotypes between healthy human individuals (dated by TCRdb to about 2020). Looking at the study overall: The cohort comprised a couple of women and a few men aged 18 to 49 years. Different laboratories and diverse techniques were used to prepare libraries and sequence TCR repertoires, to increase sequencing depth and limit assay-specific biases. The study deeply sequenced blood TCR repertoires of five healthy adults to estimate repertoire size and the extent of clonotype sharing between individuals. For each donor, three plates each were used for CD4 naive and CD4 memory, two plates were used for CD8 naive, and one plate was used for CD8 memory. Per donor, leukapheresis produced somewhere between about 0.94 and 8.9 billion PBMCs.

TCR CDR3 regions were amplified from genomic DNA by multiplex PCR using the deep immunoSEQ assay. Extracted genomic DNA from each cell subset was distributed evenly across all wells of several immunoSEQ 96-well plates, and each plate was treated as a replicate. For sorted subsets, about 220 ng of genomic DNA, equivalent to 25,000 to 35,000 T cell genomes, went into each replicate PCR. Purified libraries were quantified with a Qubit 3.0 fluorometer, sized on a Bioanalyzer 2100, and re-quantified with the KAPA Library Quantification kit. A separate single-read 150-cycle Illumina NextSeq 550 flow cell was used to sequence each immunoSEQ 96-well plate. Per the source publication's procedure: The immunoSEQ output contained only junctional sequences without quality scores, so filtering could not match that applied to full-length reads. Sequences were annotated with PyIR, a Python wrapper for IgBLAST v1.9, using IMGT germline references to assign V/J genes and CDR3. Reads were removed for weak V/J assignments (E-value above 1e-6), missing CDR3, stop codons, out-of-frame junctions, or ambiguous translated residues. V3J clonotypes were defined as sequences sharing an identical inferred V gene, J gene, and CDR3 amino acid sequence. Percentage overlap between repertoires was computed as shared unique clonotypes divided by the size of the smaller repertoire. Richness of each repertoire was evaluated using RTK rarefaction, the Chao1 estimator, and Recon v2.1 estimates of unobserved clonotypes. Generation probabilities were computed with OLGA for all TCRbeta clonotypes obtained by the gDNA method from a handful of donors. TCRdb took over this immuneACCESS table, retaining in-frame rearrangements with V and J assigned. Such tables are incomplete; in checked studies, under half of the missing clones stem from an unresolved V gene, and the remainder is unexplained. That table furnishes V, J and clone size, whereas the DNA furnished D and trimming. In all, the sample holds some 630,000 clones, and roughly 95% of those were seen once. 0.11% of the sample is in the top ten clones.

For the CD8 naive samples, CD45RO-negative cells were positively selected for CCR7, yielding a CD45RA+CCR7+ population from which TemRA cells were excluded. Healthy HIV-negative adults with no recently reported acute infections or vaccinations were included as donors. Only Caucasian adults living in Nashville, Tennessee, USA were represented among the donors. Blood was obtained by leukapheresis, after which PBMCs were separated by Ficoll-Histopaque density gradient centrifugation and cryopreserved in liquid nitrogen vapor phase. Purity and quantity of every magnetically sorted T cell population were checked by analytical flow cytometry. Each sorted fraction had its genomic DNA isolated and then quantified by UV absorbance on a Nanodrop 2000c. From the cysteine up to the phenylalanine, the CDR3 has a length of 13 residues. Only the CDR3 portion is preserved as DNA: 39 bases, with reading frame beginning at the first base. CDR1 MDHEN and CDR2 SYDVKM were looked up in the germline V gene. V is clipped by 3 bases and J by 4 bases, and the sequence between their germline boundaries is 9 bases long.

What the research found in general, with its limitations: Incomplete sequencing was indicated by rarefaction of sorted-subset datasets, despite the large sequencing depth. Because the study included only a small number of donors, the genetic and exposure-history diversity represented was limited. Compared with non-shared clonotypes, the clonotypes found in all four sorted-subset donors had higher generation probabilities. Across four donors, approximately 5% of naive CD4, 3% to 4% of naive CD8, under 2.5% of memory CD4, and roughly 0.41% of memory CD8 clonotypes were shared. Sampling was restricted to blood, and TCR repertoires in tissue are likely to differ from TCR repertoires in blood. Pairwise subsampling indicated that sequencing depth was expected to affect the degree of clonotype sharing among donors. Naive subsets generally had larger estimated clonotype richness than memory subsets did.

Of note for this clone: Its antigen specificity is not known. The input lacks base qualities; no much larger clone sits a single base away.

The sample taken for sequencing was naive CD8+ T cells sorted from blood. Reading the label with the study, this specimen's cell subset or site is: CD45RA+CCR7+. The chain links TRBV28 with TRBJ2-5, with the D gene too uncertain to name. The receptor comes from a woman in her twenties or thirties in good health. The DNA reads TGTGCCAGCAGTTTTGAGCCCTCAGAGACCCAGTACTTC. Its protein reads: CASSFEPSETQYF.